The present entry profiles one T cell receptor beta chain with its context. Its specificity is not known. The sample originates from a study of beta chain features in type 1 diabetes. Germline V gene sequence: CDR1 SGHTA, CDR2 FQGNSA. With 2 bases removed from V and 0 bases from J, the gap between germline ends came to 8 bases. The CDR3 sequence is 15 residues long. Study-level results: Relative to healthy donors, patients appeared to have naive, central memory and Treg TCRB repertoires that were more similar. Within each of all four CD4+ subsets, Type 1 diabetes patients had TCRB CDR3s that were moderately but significantly shorter.

As every portion of the isolated RNA was reverse transcribed, the sequencing read expressed TCRB transcripts. Profiled with immunoSEQ multiplex PCR; TCRdb holds only in-frame clones, not every one. The sample lists hundreds of thousands of clones; approximately 10% were seen once. This TCR came from a man younger than 40 with type 1 diabetes. The chain carries TRBV7-2 and TRBJ1-5; no firm D call. The sample taken for sequencing was naive CD4+ T cells from blood. The CDR3 coding sequence is TGTGCCAGCAGCTTATTTTACTATAGCAATCAGCCCCAGCATTTT. Its translation: CASSLFYYSNQPQHF.